This T cell receptor (beta chain) originates from a study of blood T cell repertoires in COVID-19. The J segment lost 2 bases and the V segment lost 5 bases, leaving 7 bases of the junction unmatched. CDR1 is MDHEN and CDR2 is SYDVKM in the germline V gene. The CDR3 loop spans 16 amino acids. The table came from immunoSEQ multiplex PCR; TCRdb's copy has only in-frame clones and leaves some out. The repertoire holds 150,000 to 200,000 clones, with 75% to 90% as singletons. The sample was PBMCs or T cells enriched from blood (not recorded which). This receptor was identified in a woman in her thirties or forties with acute COVID-19. This chain links TRBV28 with TRBJ2-1; 9 positions match TRBD1. Here the CDR3 reads CASSLRDRATYNEQFF. As DNA, the CDR3 is TGTGCCAGCAGTCTGCGGGACAGGGCAACCTACAATGAGCAGTTCTTC.